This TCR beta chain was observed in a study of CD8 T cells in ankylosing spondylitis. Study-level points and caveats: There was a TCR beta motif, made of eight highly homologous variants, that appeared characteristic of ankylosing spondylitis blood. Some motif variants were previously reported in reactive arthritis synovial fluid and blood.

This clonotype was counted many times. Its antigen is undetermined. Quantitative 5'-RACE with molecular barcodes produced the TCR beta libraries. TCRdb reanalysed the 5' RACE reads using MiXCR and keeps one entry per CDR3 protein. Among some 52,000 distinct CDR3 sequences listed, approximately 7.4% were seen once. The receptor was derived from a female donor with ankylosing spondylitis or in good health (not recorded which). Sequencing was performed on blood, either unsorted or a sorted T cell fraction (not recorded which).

CDR3 in amino acids: CASSSWTSISYEQYF. CDR3 nucleotide sequence: TGTGCCAGCAGTTCATGGACTAGCATTTCCTACGAGCAGTACTTC. V and J are TRBV11-2 and TRBJ2-7, with 8 bases fitting TRBD2. The CDR3 totals 15 residues. Per the germline V gene, CDR1 is SGHAT and CDR2 is FQNNGV. With V trimmed by 6 bases and J by 1 base, 8 bases remained unmatched.